This TCR beta chain was sequenced for a study of blood T cell repertoires in COVID-19. V lost 7 bases and J 1 base, leaving 13 bases between the germline ends. Looked up from germline, CDR1 is WSHSY and CDR2 is SAAADI. The CDR3 has 14 residues. Under the authors' procedure: Reference gene primer amplification yielded estimated nucleated cell counts. Measured with immunoSEQ multiplex PCR; TCRdb has only the in-frame clones, and not every one. That table supplies the V and J calls and clone size; D and trimming were determined from the DNA. The table includes roughly 220,000 clones, around 80% detected once.

This sequence was found in a woman in her 40s who had recovered from COVID-19. J is TRBJ1-1 and V is TRBV10-2; D might be TRBD1 (5 bases). Material: peripheral blood. The DNA for the CDR3 is TGCGCCAGCAAAACGGGACTATCGAACACTGAAGCTTTCTTT. Encoded protein: CASKTGLSNTEAFF.